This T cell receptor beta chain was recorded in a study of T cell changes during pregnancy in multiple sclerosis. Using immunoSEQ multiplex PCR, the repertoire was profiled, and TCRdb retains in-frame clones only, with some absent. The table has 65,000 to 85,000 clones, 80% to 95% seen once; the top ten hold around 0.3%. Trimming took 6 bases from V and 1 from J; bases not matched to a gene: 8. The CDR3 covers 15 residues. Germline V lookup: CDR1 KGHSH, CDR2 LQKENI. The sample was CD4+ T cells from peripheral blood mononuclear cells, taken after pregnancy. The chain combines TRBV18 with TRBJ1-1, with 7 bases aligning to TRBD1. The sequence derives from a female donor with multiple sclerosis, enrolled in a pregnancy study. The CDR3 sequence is CASSRTGTENTEAFF. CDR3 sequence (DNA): TGTGCCAGCTCCCGTACCGGGACAGAGAACACTGAAGCTTTCTTT.